These T cell receptor beta chains were read from a single sample in a study of cytomegalovirus exposure and HLA in healthy donors. Clones were read by immunoSEQ multiplex PCR, and TCRdb kept only the in-frame ones, dropping some. The sample includes over 100,000 clones, roughly 70% of them seen just once. The sample comprised PBMCs. The receptors here all came from a man in his forties in good health and CMV-seropositive. Each CDR3 is given with its conserved first and last residue. Each record gives: J gene, V gene, CDR3 protein.

j_call: TRBJ2-1; v_call: TRBV7-8; cdr3_aa: CASSLGRAGGPHNEQFF
j_call: TRBJ1-6; v_call: TRBV18; cdr3_aa: CASSPLEHPSSYNSPLHF
j_call: TRBJ2-7; v_call: TRBV7-8; cdr3_aa: CASSLAPQGNRYEQYF
j_call: TRBJ2-6; v_call: TRBV27; cdr3_aa: CASNARGQGFSGANVLTF
j_call: -; v_call: TRBV15; cdr3_aa: CATRTGHRGPYEQYF
j_call: TRBJ1-1; v_call: TRBV19; cdr3_aa: CASSMGTGTNTEAFF
j_call: TRBJ2-7; v_call: TRBV6-4; cdr3_aa: CASSPNMGQGASEQYF
j_call: TRBJ2-3; v_call: TRBV2; cdr3_aa: CASRSGRGAADMQYF
j_call: TRBJ1-2; v_call: TRBV30; cdr3_aa: CAWSANRGRGYTF
j_call: TRBJ1-1; v_call: TRBV5-6; cdr3_aa: CASSLREQRAFF
j_call: TRBJ2-5; v_call: TRBV7-2; cdr3_aa: CASSFRGDETQYF
j_call: TRBJ1-1; v_call: TRBV25-1; cdr3_aa: CASSEVRGREAFF
j_call: -; v_call: TRBV28; cdr3_aa: CASSFIAGGTRSYEQYF
j_call: TRBJ1-1; v_call: TRBV5-1; cdr3_aa: CASSPGDQGVRTEAFF
j_call: TRBJ2-7; v_call: TRBV6-1; cdr3_aa: CASSLDRGPYEQYF
j_call: TRBJ2-7; v_call: TRBV4-1; cdr3_aa: CASSQDGGGSSYEQYF
j_call: TRBJ1-4; v_call: TRBV4-1; cdr3_aa: CASSPTETNEKLFF
j_call: TRBJ1-4; v_call: TRBV6-1; cdr3_aa: CASNTGPHGGKLFF
j_call: TRBJ2-2; v_call: TRBV19; cdr3_aa: CASTSYKGRGTGELFF
j_call: TRBJ1-3; v_call: TRBV5-1; cdr3_aa: CASSLQGLSGNTIYF
j_call: TRBJ2-5; v_call: TRBV30; cdr3_aa: CAWSVAGGPGTQYF
j_call: TRBJ2-1; v_call: TRBV7-2; cdr3_aa: CASSLDRGGTWQFF
j_call: TRBJ2-4; v_call: TRBV5-1; cdr3_aa: CASRTGGSAKNIQYF
j_call: TRBJ1-5; v_call: TRBV5-1; cdr3_aa: CASSLVAGGGQPQHF
j_call: TRBJ1-2; v_call: TRBV12-5; cdr3_aa: CASGLVGAAQVIGYTF
j_call: TRBJ2-7; v_call: TRBV9; cdr3_aa: CASSGDRAYEQYF
j_call: TRBJ2-2; v_call: TRBV9; cdr3_aa: CASKGTGRSGELFF
j_call: TRBJ1-2; v_call: TRBV10-3; cdr3_aa: CATTGNEYGYTF
j_call: TRBJ2-6; v_call: TRBV5-1; cdr3_aa: CASSLVAGGANVLTF
j_call: TRBJ1-5; v_call: TRBV28; cdr3_aa: CASSPGTYTRGKDSQHF
j_call: TRBJ1-3; v_call: TRBV7-9; cdr3_aa: CASSKKTGIQFGPGNTIYF
j_call: TRBJ2-3; v_call: TRBV18; cdr3_aa: CASSPSGRASGDTQYF
j_call: TRBJ2-6; v_call: TRBV5-4; cdr3_aa: CASSSGASGANVLTF
j_call: TRBJ1-4; v_call: TRBV25-1; cdr3_aa: CASSESSGKLFF
j_call: TRBJ2-3; v_call: TRBV9; cdr3_aa: CASSLRWASGRATDTQYF
j_call: TRBJ2-7; v_call: TRBV28; cdr3_aa: CASREQGAPSYEQYF
j_call: TRBJ1-6; v_call: TRBV27; cdr3_aa: CASGRDSDSPLHF
j_call: TRBJ1-5; v_call: TRBV21-1; cdr3_aa: CASFVFNQPQHF
j_call: TRBJ1-2; v_call: TRBV7-9; cdr3_aa: CASSWDSSGYTF
j_call: TRBJ2-3; v_call: TRBV6-1; cdr3_aa: CASSITGIDTQYF
j_call: TRBJ1-3; v_call: TRBV5-1; cdr3_aa: CASSLLHGQGDSGNTIYF
j_call: TRBJ1-1; v_call: TRBV11-1; cdr3_aa: CASSPTRQMNTEAFF
j_call: TRBJ2-7; v_call: TRBV28; cdr3_aa: CASSLTGLEERGYEQYF
j_call: TRBJ2-3; v_call: TRBV7-9; cdr3_aa: CASSLLIDTQYF
j_call: TRBJ2-3; v_call: TRBV27; cdr3_aa: CASSLSVGTDTQYF
j_call: TRBJ2-7; v_call: TRBV4-2; cdr3_aa: CASSQRTGSYEQYF
j_call: TRBJ2-1; v_call: TRBV19; cdr3_aa: CASSIDYSSYNEQFF
j_call: TRBJ1-1; v_call: TRBV30; cdr3_aa: CAWRRVNTEAFF